These T cell receptor beta chains were read from a single sample in a study of blood T cell repertoires in COVID-19. Profiling relied on immunoSEQ multiplex PCR, and the TCRdb table lists in-frame clones only, not all of them. The sample has approximately 170,000 clones, around 80% seen once; the top ten hold around 13%. Sequencing used peripheral blood. Receptors were obtained from a woman in her 70s with COVID-19, enrolled during active disease. Both conserved end residues are part of each CDR3. The D gene is left open where the match is weak. Some rows have no size entry. The others give once, few or many, or a class for an expanded clone.

>TRBV9|.|TRBJ1-2|.
CASSVDYGYTF
TGTGCCAGCAGCGTCGACTATGGCTACACCTTC
>TRBV23-1|TRBD1|TRBJ1-2|.
CANYPKGAYGYTF
TGCGCCAACTACCCCAAGGGGGCGTATGGCTACACCTTC
>TRBV14|.|TRBJ1-2|.
CASSHTRGVGYTF
TGTGCCAGCAGCCATACTCGGGGGGTCGGCTACACCTTC
>TRBV28|TRBD2|TRBJ2-6|.
CASSTLLAAGANVLTF
TGTGCCAGCAGCACGCTTCTAGCGGCTGGGGCCAACGTCCTGACTTTC
>TRBV30|TRBD2|TRBJ2-5|few
CACSGGVRETQYF
TGTGCCTGTTCTGGGGGGGTGAGGGAGACCCAGTACTTC
>TRBV2|.|TRBJ1-2|.
CASSPLRAVAGYTF
TGTGCCAGCAGCCCCCTCCGCGCGGTGGCGGGCTACACCTTC
>TRBV4-1|TRBD2|TRBJ2-2|.
CASTPTSGAGELFF
TGCGCCAGCACCCCTACTAGCGGGGCCGGGGAGCTGTTTTTT
>TRBV19|TRBD1|TRBJ1-2|few
CASSKDRGYGYTF
TGTGCCAGTAGTAAGGACAGGGGGTATGGCTACACCTTC
>TRBV28|TRBD1|TRBJ1-2|.
CASSFGTGAFYGYTF
TGTGCCAGCAGTTTCGGGACAGGAGCCTTCTATGGCTACACCTTC
>TRBV2|TRBD1|TRBJ2-2|.
CASSSDRGTGELFF
TGTGCCAGCAGTTCGGACAGGGGGACCGGGGAGCTGTTTTTT
>TRBV3-1/TRBV3-2|TRBD1|TRBJ1-6|once
CASSQTTGGYSPLHF
TGTGCCAGCAGCCAGACGACAGGGGGCTATTCACCCCTCCACTTT